The TCR beta chain under discussion was sequenced for a study of cytomegalovirus exposure and HLA in healthy donors. Study overall: Earlier work reported 95 million to 130 million unique TCR beta sequences from some 170 million T cells.

Primers for the PCR totalled 60 Vbeta and 13 Jbeta. Only in-frame clones appear in the TCRdb table, and some are missing; sequencing was by immunoSEQ multiplex PCR. The profile shows approximately 120,000 clones, 70% to 85% of them singletons. Findings and limits, study-wide: TCR beta V- and J-gene trimming, according to a later analysis, was linked to a missense DCLRE1C variant.

Points on this clone: The antigen remains undetermined.

The TCR originated in a woman aged 40-49 years in good health and CMV-seropositive. Sequenced: PBMCs.

CDR3 nucleotide sequence: TGCGCCAGCAGCCATGCTTTAGACAATGAGCAGTTCTTC. Amino acids: CASSHALDNEQFF. The chain carries TRBV4-1 and TRBJ2-1; D unresolved. CDR3 length: 13 amino acids. Trimming removed 3 bases at V and 5 bases at J, with 8 bases between. Germline V gene lookup returns CDR1 MGHRA and CDR2 YSYEKL.